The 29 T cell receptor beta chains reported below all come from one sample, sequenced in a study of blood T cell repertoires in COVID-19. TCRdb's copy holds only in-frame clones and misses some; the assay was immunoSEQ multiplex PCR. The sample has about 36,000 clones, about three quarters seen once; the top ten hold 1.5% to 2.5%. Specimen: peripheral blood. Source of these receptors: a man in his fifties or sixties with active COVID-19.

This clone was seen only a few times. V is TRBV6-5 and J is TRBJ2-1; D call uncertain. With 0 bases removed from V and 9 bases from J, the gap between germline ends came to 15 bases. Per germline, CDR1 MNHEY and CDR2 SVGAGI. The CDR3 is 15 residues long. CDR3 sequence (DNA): TGTGCCAGCAGTTACTCGTTTTTAAATACGGGTGAGCAGTTCTTC. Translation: CASSYSFLNTGEQFF.

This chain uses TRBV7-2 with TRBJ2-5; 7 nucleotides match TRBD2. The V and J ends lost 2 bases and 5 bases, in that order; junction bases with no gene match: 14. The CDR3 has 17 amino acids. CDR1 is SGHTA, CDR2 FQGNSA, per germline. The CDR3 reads CASSLRYRGDLRETQYF. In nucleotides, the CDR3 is TGTGCCAGCAGCTTAAGGTACCGGGGGGACCTCCGGGAGACCCAGTACTTC.

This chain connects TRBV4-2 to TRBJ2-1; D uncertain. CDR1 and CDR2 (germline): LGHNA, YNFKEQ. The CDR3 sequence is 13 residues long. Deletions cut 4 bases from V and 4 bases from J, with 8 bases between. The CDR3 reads CASSLLEYNEQFF. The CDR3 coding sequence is TGTGCCAGCAGCCTTCTAGAGTACAATGAGCAGTTCTTC.

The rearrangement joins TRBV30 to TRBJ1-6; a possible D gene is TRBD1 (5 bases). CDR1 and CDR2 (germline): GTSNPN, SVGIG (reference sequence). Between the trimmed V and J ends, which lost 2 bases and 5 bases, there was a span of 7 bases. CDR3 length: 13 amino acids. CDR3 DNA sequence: TGTGCCTGGAGTAGGGGCCATAATTCACCCCTCCACTTT. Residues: CAWSRGHNSPLHF.

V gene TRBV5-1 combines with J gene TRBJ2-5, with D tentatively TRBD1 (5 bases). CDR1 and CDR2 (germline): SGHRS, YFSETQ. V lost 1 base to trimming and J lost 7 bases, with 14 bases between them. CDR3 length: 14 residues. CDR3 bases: TGCGCCAGCAGCTTGTCCCAGGTTCAGGGGACCCAGTACTTC. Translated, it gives CASSLSQVQGTQYF.

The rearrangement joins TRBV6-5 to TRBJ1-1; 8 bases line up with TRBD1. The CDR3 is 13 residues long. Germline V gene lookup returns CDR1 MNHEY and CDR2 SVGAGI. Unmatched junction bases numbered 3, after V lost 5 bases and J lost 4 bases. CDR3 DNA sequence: TGTGCCAGCAGTACAGGGGGAGGCACTGAAGCTTTCTTT. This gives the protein CASSTGGGTEAFF.

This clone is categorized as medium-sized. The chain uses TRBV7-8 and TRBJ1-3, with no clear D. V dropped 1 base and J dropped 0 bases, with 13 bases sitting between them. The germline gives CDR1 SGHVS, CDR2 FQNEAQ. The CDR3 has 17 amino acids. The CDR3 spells CASSLVQRGFSGNTIYF. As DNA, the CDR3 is TGTGCCAGCAGCTTAGTCCAACGAGGGTTCTCTGGAAACACCATATATTTT.

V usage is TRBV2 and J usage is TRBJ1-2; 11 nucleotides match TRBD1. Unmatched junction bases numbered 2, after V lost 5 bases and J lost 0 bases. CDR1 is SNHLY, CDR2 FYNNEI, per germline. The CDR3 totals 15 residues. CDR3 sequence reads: CASSRTGGANYGYTF. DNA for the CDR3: TGTGCCAGCAGTCGGACAGGGGGCGCTAACTATGGCTACACCTTC.

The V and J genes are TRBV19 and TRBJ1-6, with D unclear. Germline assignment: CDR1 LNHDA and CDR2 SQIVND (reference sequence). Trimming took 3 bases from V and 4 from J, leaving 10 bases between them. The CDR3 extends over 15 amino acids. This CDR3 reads CASSIYSSYNSPLHF. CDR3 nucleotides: TGTGCCAGTAGTATTTACAGCTCGTATAATTCACCCCTCCACTTT.

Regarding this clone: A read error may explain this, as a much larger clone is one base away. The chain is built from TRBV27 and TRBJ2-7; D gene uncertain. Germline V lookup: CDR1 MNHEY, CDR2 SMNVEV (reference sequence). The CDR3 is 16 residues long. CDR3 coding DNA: TGTGTCAGCAGTTTATCGGTGCCCGTGAGCTCCTACGAGCAGTACTTC. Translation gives CVSSLSVPVSSYEQYF.

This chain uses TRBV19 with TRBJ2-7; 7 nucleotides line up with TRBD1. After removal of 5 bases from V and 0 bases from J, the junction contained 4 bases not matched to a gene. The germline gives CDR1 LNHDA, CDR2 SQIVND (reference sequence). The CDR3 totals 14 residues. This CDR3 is CASSAGTVSYEQYF. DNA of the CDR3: TGTGCCAGTAGTGCCGGGACAGTCTCCTACGAGCAGTACTTC. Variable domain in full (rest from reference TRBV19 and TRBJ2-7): DGGITQSPKYLFRKEGQNVTLSCEQNLNHDAMYWYRQDPGQGLRLIYYSQIVNDFQKGDIAEGYSVSREKKESFPLTVTSAQKNPTAFYLCASSAGTVSYEQYFGPGTRLTVT.

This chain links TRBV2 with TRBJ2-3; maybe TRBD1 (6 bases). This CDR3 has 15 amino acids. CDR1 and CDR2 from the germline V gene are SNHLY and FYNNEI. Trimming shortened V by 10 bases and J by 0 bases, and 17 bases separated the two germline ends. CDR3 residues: CATSGPGVSTDTQYF. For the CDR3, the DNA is TGTGCCACCTCGGGGCCAGGGGTTAGCACAGATACGCAGTATTTT.

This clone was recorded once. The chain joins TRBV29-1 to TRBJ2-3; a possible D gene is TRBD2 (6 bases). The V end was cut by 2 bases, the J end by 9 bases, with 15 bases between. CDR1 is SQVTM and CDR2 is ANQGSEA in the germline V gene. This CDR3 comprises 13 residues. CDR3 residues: CSVELTRAGTQYF. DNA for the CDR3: TGCAGCGTTGAACTAACCCGGGCGGGGACGCAGTATTTT.

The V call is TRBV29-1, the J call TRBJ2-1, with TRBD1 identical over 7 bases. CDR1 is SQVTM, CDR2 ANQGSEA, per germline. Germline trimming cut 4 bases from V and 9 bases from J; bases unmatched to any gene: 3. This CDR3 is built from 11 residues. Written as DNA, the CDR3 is TGCAGCGTTGCCACAGGGGCTGAGCAGTTCTTC. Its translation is CSVATGAEQFF.

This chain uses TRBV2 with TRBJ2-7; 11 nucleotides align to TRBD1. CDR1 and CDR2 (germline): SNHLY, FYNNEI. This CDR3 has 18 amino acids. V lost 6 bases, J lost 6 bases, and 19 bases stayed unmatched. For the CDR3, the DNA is TGTGCCAGCAGGAGTCCCCGACTACGGGACAGGGGGAGTAGCGAGCAGTACTTC. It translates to CASRSPRLRDRGSSEQYF.

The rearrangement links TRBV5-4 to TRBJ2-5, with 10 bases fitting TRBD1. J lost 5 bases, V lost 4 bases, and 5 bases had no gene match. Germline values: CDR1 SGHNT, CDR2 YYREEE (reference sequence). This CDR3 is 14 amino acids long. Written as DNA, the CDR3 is TGTGCCAGCAGCCGACCGGGACAGGGGGAGACCCAGTACTTC. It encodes CASSRPGQGETQYF.

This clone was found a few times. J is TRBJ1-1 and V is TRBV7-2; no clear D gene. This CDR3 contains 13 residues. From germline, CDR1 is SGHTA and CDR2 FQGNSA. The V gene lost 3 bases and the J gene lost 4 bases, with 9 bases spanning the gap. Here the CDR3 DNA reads TGTGCCAGCAGCTTCGACACGGCCACTGAAGCTTTCTTT. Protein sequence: CASSFDTATEAFF.

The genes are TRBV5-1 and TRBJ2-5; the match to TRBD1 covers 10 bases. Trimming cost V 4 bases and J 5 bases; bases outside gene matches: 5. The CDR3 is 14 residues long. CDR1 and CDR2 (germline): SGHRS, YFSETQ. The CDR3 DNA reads TGCGCCAGCAGCACGGGACAGGGGATGGAGACCCAGTACTTC. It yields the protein CASSTGQGMETQYF.

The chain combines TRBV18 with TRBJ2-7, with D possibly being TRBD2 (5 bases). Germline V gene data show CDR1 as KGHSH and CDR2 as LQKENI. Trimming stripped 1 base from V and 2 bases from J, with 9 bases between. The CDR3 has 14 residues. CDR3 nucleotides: TGTGCCAGCTCACCACGACGGGGAACCTACGAGCAGTACTTC. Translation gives CASSPRRGTYEQYF.

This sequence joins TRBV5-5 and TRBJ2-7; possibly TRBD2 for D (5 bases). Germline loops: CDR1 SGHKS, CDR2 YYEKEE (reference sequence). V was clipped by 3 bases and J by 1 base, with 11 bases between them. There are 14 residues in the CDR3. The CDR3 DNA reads TGTGCCAGCAGCTACCCCCGGACTTCCTACGAGCAGTACTTC. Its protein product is CASSYPRTSYEQYF.

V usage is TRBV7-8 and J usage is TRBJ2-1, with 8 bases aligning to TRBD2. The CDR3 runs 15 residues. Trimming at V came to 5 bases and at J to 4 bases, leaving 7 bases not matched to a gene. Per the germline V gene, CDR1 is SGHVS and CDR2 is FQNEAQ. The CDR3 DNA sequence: TGTGCCAGCAGCACTAACCCGGGGGGGTACAATGAGCAGTTCTTC. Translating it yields CASSTNPGGYNEQFF.

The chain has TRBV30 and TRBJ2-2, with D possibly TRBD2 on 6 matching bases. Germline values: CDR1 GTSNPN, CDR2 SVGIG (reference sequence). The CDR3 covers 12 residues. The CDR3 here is CAAGGYTGELFF. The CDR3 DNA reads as TGTGCTGCTGGGGGGTACACCGGGGAGCTGTTTTTT.

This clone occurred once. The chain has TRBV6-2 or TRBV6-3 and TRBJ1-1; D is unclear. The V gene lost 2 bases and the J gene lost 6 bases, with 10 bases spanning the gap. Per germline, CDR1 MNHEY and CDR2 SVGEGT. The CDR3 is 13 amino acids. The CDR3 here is CASSYKEVAEAFF. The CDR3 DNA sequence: TGTGCCAGCAGTTACAAGGAGGTGGCTGAAGCTTTCTTT.

In DNA form, the CDR3 reads TGTGCCAGCAGATCGACAGCAACCACTGAAGCTTTCTTT. Amino acid sequence: CASRSTATTEAFF. The genes are TRBV12-3 or TRBV12-4 and TRBJ1-1; a possible D gene is TRBD1 (5 bases). V was shortened by 6 bases and J by 4 bases, with 12 bases between the two germline ends. The CDR3 consists of 13 residues.

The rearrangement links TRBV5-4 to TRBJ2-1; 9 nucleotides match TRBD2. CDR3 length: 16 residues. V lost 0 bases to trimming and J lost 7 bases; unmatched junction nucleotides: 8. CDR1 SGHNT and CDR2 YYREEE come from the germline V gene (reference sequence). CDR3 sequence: CASSLDLAGGPNEQFF. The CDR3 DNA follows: TGTGCCAGCAGCTTGGATCTGGCGGGAGGGCCGAATGAGCAGTTCTTC. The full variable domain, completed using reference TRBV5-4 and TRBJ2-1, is ETGVTQSPTHLIKTRGQQVTLRCSSQSGHNTVSWYQQALGQGPQFIFQYYREEENGRGNFPPRFSGLQFPNYSSELNVNALELDDSALYLCASSLDLAGGPNEQFFGPGTRLTVL.

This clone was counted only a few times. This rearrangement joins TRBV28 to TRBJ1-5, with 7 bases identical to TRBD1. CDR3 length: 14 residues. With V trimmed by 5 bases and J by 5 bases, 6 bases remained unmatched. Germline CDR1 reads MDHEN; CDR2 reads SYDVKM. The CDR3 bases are TGTGCCAGCAGTGGAACAGGGGATCATCAGCCCCAGCATTTT. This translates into CASSGTGDHQPQHF.

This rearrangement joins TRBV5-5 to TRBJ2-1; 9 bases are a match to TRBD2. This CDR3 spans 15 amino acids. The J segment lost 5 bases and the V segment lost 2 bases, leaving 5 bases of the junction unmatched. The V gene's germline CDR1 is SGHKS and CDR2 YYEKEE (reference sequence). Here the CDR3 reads CASSFLAGADNEQFF. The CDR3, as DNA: TGTGCCAGCAGCTTCTTAGCGGGAGCTGACAATGAGCAGTTCTTC.

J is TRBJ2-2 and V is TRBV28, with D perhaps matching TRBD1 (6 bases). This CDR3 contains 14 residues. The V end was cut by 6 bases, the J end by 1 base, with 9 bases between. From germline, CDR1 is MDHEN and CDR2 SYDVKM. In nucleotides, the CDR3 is TGTGCCAGCAGGACAGGAATGAACACCGGGGAGCTGTTTTTT. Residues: CASRTGMNTGELFF.

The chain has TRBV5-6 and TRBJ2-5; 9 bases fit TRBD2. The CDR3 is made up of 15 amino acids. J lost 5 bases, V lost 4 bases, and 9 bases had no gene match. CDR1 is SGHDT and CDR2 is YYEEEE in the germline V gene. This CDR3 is CASSLWREGYETQYF. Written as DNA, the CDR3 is TGTGCCAGCAGCCTGTGGCGGGAGGGCTACGAGACCCAGTACTTC.